What follows are 8 T cell receptor beta chains derived from one specimen sequenced in a study of CD8+CD57+ T cells in acquired aplastic anemia. TCR beta VDJ and CDR3 profiling used genomic DNA as template. TCRdb re-called the reads through MiXCR, storing one row per CDR3 protein. In the table there are about 190,000 distinct CDR3 sequences, roughly half of which are singletons. Sequencing was done on a sample of sorted CD4+, CD8+, or CD8+CD57+ T cells (not recorded which) from PBMCs. The receptors shown here come from a human donor in good health, serving as a control.

The chain recombines TRBV7-8 with TRBJ2-7; the D is unclear. CDR3 length: 15 amino acids. Germline V gene sequence: CDR1 SGHVS, CDR2 FQNEAQ. Trimming took 1 base from V and 2 from J, leaving 12 bases between them. The CDR3 region is CASSLEGRWAYEQYF. The CDR3 DNA is TGTGCCAGCAGCTTAGAGGGCCGCTGGGCCTACGAGCAGTACTTC. Full variable domain (remainder filled in from reference TRBV7-8 and TRBJ2-7): GAGVSQSPRYKVAKRGQDVALRCDPISGHVSLFWYQQALGQGPEFLTYFQNEAQLDKSGLPSDRFFAERPEGSVSTLKIQRTQQEDSAVYLCASSLEGRWAYEQYFGPGTRLTVT.

This chain links TRBV7-2 with TRBJ1-3, with D uncertain. The CDR3 covers 16 residues. Trimming took 3 bases from V and 1 from J, leaving 13 bases between them. Germline-derived CDR1 and CDR2 are SGHTA and FQGNSA. CDR3 sequence reads: CASSFLTASSGNTIYF. The CDR3 bases are TGTGCCAGCAGCTTTCTTACAGCTTCATCTGGAAACACCATATATTTT. The entire variable domain, with the rest obtained from reference TRBV7-2 and TRBJ1-3, is as follows: GAGVSQSPSNKVTEKGKDVELRCDPISGHTALYWYRQSLGQGLEFLIYFQGNSAPDKSGLPSDRFSAERTGGSVSTLTIQRTQQEDSAVYLCASSFLTASSGNTIYFGEGSWLTVV.

The gene calls are TRBV15 and TRBJ1-2; D might be TRBD1 (6 bases). The germline gives CDR1 LNHNV, CDR2 YYDKDF (reference sequence). Trimming left V 8 bases short and J 6 bases short, with 22 bases between. The CDR3 length is 15 residues. The CDR3 sequence: CATERPDSARDGYTF. Here the CDR3 DNA reads TGTGCCACCGAACGTCCGGACAGCGCCCGTGATGGCTACACCTTC. Together with reference TRBV15 and TRBJ1-2, the CDR3 gives the full variable domain: DAMVIQNPRYQVTQFGKPVTLSCSQTLNHNVMYWYQQKSSQAPKLLFHYYDKDFNNEADTPDNFQSRRPNTSFCFLDIRSPGLGDTAMYLCATERPDSARDGYTFGSGTRLTVV.

This chain joins TRBV7-2 and TRBJ2-2; tentative D call: TRBD1 (8 bases). Germline V CDR1 and CDR2: SGHTA, FQGNSA. Trimming took 5 bases from V and 0 from J, leaving 19 bases between them. CDR3 length: 18 residues. The CDR3 here is CASSQQGGVGTNTGELFF. The CDR3 DNA is TGTGCCAGCAGCCAACAGGGGGGGGTAGGGACGAACACCGGGGAGCTGTTTTTT.

The genes are TRBV7-8 and TRBJ2-4; 10 nucleotides line up with TRBD2. The CDR3 totals 14 residues. V was clipped by 3 bases and J by 8 bases; unmatched bases: 4. Germline V CDR1 and CDR2: SGHVS, FQNEAQ. The CDR3 sequence: CASSFSGGMDIQYF. As DNA, the CDR3 is TGTGCCAGCAGCTTTAGCGGGGGGATGGACATTCAGTACTTC.

V and J are TRBV9 and TRBJ2-5, with a tentative D call TRBD2 (6 bases). This CDR3 has 14 amino acids. CDR1 is SGDLS and CDR2 is YYNGEE in the germline V gene. Trimming pared 0 bases from V and 3 bases from J, leaving 9 bases between. This CDR3 reads CASSVGGVEETQYF. The CDR3 region has the DNA TGTGCCAGCAGCGTAGGGGGGGTAGAAGAGACCCAGTACTTC.

This chain joins TRBV7-2 and TRBJ2-5, with 10 positions matching TRBD1. The V segment lost 5 bases and the J segment 0 bases; nucleotides outside the gene matches: 3. The CDR3 loop spans 15 amino acids. Germline values: CDR1 SGHTA, CDR2 FQGNSA. The CDR3 DNA reads as TGTGCCAGCAGCCAGGACAGGGGGTACCAAGAGACCCAGTACTTC. Protein: CASSQDRGYQETQYF. Complete variable domain (other parts from reference TRBV7-2 and TRBJ2-5): GAGVSQSPSNKVTEKGKDVELRCDPISGHTALYWYRQSLGQGLEFLIYFQGNSAPDKSGLPSDRFSAERTGGSVSTLTIQRTQQEDSAVYLCASSQDRGYQETQYFGPGTRLLVL.

The rearrangement uses TRBV19 and TRBJ2-5; a possible D gene is TRBD2 (6 bases). The germline CDR1 and CDR2 sequences are LNHDA and SQIVND (reference sequence). The V end lost 5 bases, the J end lost 2 bases, and 12 bases lay between the germline ends. The CDR3 has 14 residues. As DNA, the CDR3 is TGTGCCAGTAGTTTTAGCGGTATGCAAGAGACCCAGTACTTC. This codes for CASSFSGMQETQYF.